The 27 T cell receptor beta chains presented below share a single source sample, sequenced in a study of Ad26.COV2.S vaccination and SARS-CoV-2 variants. The assay was immunoSEQ multiplex PCR, and TCRdb's table has in-frame clones only and misses some. This table holds hundreds of thousands of clones, approximately 88% found once. Sample treatment: some 20 received Ad26.COV2.S at low or high dose, single or two shots; about 5 received placebo; per-sample allocation not given. Sampling happened 63 days after the first vaccine or placebo injection. The input for sequencing was peripheral blood, taken in a trial of Ad26.COV2.S vaccine versus placebo. The source is a person aged 18 to 65 who received the Ad26.COV2.S COVID-19 vaccine or a placebo.

The chain carries TRBV10-2 and TRBJ2-7; 7 bases agree with TRBD1. Germline V gives CDR1 WSHSY, CDR2 SAAADI. The CDR3 has 15 amino acids. The J segment lost 1 base and the V segment lost 6 bases, leaving 9 bases of the junction unmatched. CDR3 coding DNA: TGCGCCAGCAGCCCCGGGACAGCCGATTCCTACGAGCAGTACTTC. Protein: CASSPGTADSYEQYF.

The chain couples TRBV5-1 to TRBJ1-1; no clear D. V was shortened by 1 base and J by 5 bases, with 9 bases between the two germline ends. The CDR3 extends over 13 amino acids. Germline-derived CDR1 and CDR2 are SGHRS and YFSETQ. The CDR3 region is CASSLLQRTEAFF. The CDR3, as DNA: TGCGCCAGCAGCTTGCTCCAGAGGACTGAAGCTTTCTTT. Full variable domain (missing parts from reference TRBV5-1 and TRBJ1-1): KAGVTQTPRYLIKTRGQQVTLSCSPISGHRSVSWYQQTPGQGLQFLFEYFSETQRNKGNFPGRFSGRQFSNSRSEMNVSTLELGDSALYLCASSLLQRTEAFFGQGTRLTVV.

V is TRBV12-3 or TRBV12-4 and J is TRBJ1-1; perhaps TRBD1 as D (6 bases). Trimming pared 4 bases from V and 8 bases from J, leaving 11 bases between. The CDR3 covers 12 residues. DNA of the CDR3: TGTGCCAGCAGTTGGGCAGGGGCGGAAGCTTTCTTT. It is translated as CASSWAGAEAFF.

The genes are TRBV12-3 or TRBV12-4 and TRBJ1-1; TRBD1 is a possible D gene (5 bases). Trimming took 2 bases from V and 8 from J, leaving 12 bases between them. The CDR3 is made up of 13 amino acids. CDR3 coding DNA: TGTGCCAGCAGTTTATTGGGGGGAAAGGAAGCTTTCTTT. Protein sequence: CASSLLGGKEAFF.

This rearrangement joins TRBV11-2 to TRBJ2-7; D is perhaps TRBD2 (5 bases). Germline V lookup: CDR1 SGHAT, CDR2 FQNNGV. CDR3 size: 14 residues. V gave up 5 bases and J gave up 0 bases, with 11 bases separating them. The CDR3 nucleotides are TGTGCCAGCAGCCCCGGACTCAGCTCCTACGAGCAGTACTTC. Its protein is CASSPGLSSYEQYF.

J is TRBJ2-6 and V is TRBV5-6; TRBD1 aligns across 9 bases. CDR3 size: 16 residues. CDR1 and CDR2 (germline): SGHDT, YYEEEE. Unmatched junction bases numbered 6, after V lost 4 bases and J lost 4 bases. Here the CDR3 reads CASSAGTGYGANVLTF. The CDR3 nucleotides are TGTGCCAGCAGCGCCGGGACAGGGTACGGGGCCAACGTCCTGACTTTC.

The J gene is TRBJ2-3, the V gene TRBV6-5; D is uncertain. V lost 2 bases and J 7 bases, leaving 10 bases between the germline ends. Germline V gene sequence: CDR1 MNHEY, CDR2 SVGAGI. CDR3 size: 13 residues. In DNA form, the CDR3 reads TGTGCCAGCAGTTACAAGGGTATTAATACGCAGTATTTT. This codes for CASSYKGINTQYF.

V usage is TRBV6-4 and J usage is TRBJ2-7, with 7 bases lining up with TRBD2. The J segment lost 5 bases and the V segment lost 0 bases, leaving 7 bases of the junction unmatched. This CDR3 comprises 15 residues. Per germline, CDR1 MRHNA and CDR2 SNTAGT. The CDR3 is CASSDSSGVSDEQYF. As DNA, the CDR3 is TGTGCCAGCAGTGACTCGAGCGGGGTATCGGACGAGCAGTACTTC.

The chain couples TRBV5-1 to TRBJ1-1; 7 bases align to TRBD1. J lost 4 bases, V lost 0 bases, and 6 bases had no gene match. The CDR3 contains 15 residues. Germline V gene sequence: CDR1 SGHRS, CDR2 YFSETQ. In nucleotides, the CDR3 is TGCGCCAGCAGCTTGGGAGACAGGGCCATCACTGAAGCTTTCTTT. It yields the protein CASSLGDRAITEAFF. Variable domain in full (rest from reference TRBV5-1 and TRBJ1-1): KAGVTQTPRYLIKTRGQQVTLSCSPISGHRSVSWYQQTPGQGLQFLFEYFSETQRNKGNFPGRFSGRQFSNSRSEMNVSTLELGDSALYLCASSLGDRAITEAFFGQGTRLTVV.

The chain recombines TRBV6-5 with TRBJ1-6; D remains unclear. The CDR3 runs to 14 residues. Germline CDR1 MNHEY, CDR2 SVGAGI. Trimming cost V 0 bases and J 10 bases, with 10 bases left between them. CDR3 amino acids: CASSYSSGYSPLHF. CDR3 bases: TGTGCCAGCAGTTACTCTTCGGGTTACTCACCCCTCCACTTT.

The J gene is TRBJ1-5, the V gene TRBV15; possibly TRBD1 for D (5 bases). Germline-derived CDR1 and CDR2 are LNHNV and YYDKDF (reference sequence). Trimming took off 4 bases at V and 3 bases at J, with 16 bases between the two ends. This CDR3 has 16 residues. CDR3 nucleotides: TGTGCCACCAGCAACAGCCGGAGACAGATCAATCAGCCCCAGCATTTT. Translating it yields CATSNSRRQINQPQHF. Variable domain in full (rest from reference TRBV15 and TRBJ1-5): DAMVIQNPRYQVTQFGKPVTLSCSQTLNHNVMYWYQQKSSQAPKLLFHYYDKDFNNEADTPDNFQSRRPNTSFCFLDIRSPGLGDTAMYLCATSNSRRQINQPQHFGDGTRLSIL.

J is TRBJ2-7 and V is TRBV19, with TRBD2 matching over 7 bases. There are 13 residues in the CDR3. The V segment lost 8 bases and the J segment 3 bases; nucleotides outside the gene matches: 7. Looked up from germline, CDR1 is LNHDA and CDR2 is SQIVND (reference sequence). The CDR3 DNA reads as TGTGCCAGTTCCGACGGGAGGCTCTACGAGCAGTACTTC. Residues: CASSDGRLYEQYF.

In this sample, this clone turned up once. V gene TRBV27 combines with J gene TRBJ1-1; 7 bases are shared with TRBD1. The CDR3 has 15 residues. Trimming at V came to 2 bases and at J to 3 bases, leaving 6 bases not matched to a gene. Germline V gene data show CDR1 as MNHEY and CDR2 as SMNVEV (reference sequence). The CDR3 reads CASSLKQGGYTEAFF. For the CDR3, the DNA is TGTGCCAGCAGTTTAAAGCAGGGGGGGTACACTGAAGCTTTCTTT.

The J gene is TRBJ2-5, the V gene TRBV29-1; 8 nucleotides align to TRBD1. CDR1 SQVTM and CDR2 ANQGSEA come from the germline V gene. The CDR3 totals 14 residues. J gave up 9 bases and V 8 bases, and 17 bases lay outside the gene matches. The CDR3 sequence is CSLEGATGAEAQYF. Written as DNA, the CDR3 is TGCAGCTTAGAAGGGGCGACAGGGGCGGAGGCCCAGTACTTC.

The chain carries TRBV5-6 and TRBJ2-3, with D perhaps TRBD1 or TRBD2 (5 bases each). This CDR3 has 12 residues. The V and J ends lost 1 base and 7 bases respectively, with 7 bases between them. Germline CDR1 is SGHDT and CDR2 is YYEEEE. The CDR3 reads CASSLWGNTQYF. The CDR3 nucleotides are TGTGCCAGCAGCTTGTGGGGGAATACGCAGTATTTT.

The genes are TRBV7-9 and TRBJ2-2; D uncertain. Germline V gene sequence: CDR1 SEHNR, CDR2 FQNEAQ (reference sequence). The CDR3 totals 15 residues. The V and J ends lost 1 base and 1 base respectively, with 7 bases between them. CDR3 DNA: TGTGCCAGCAGCTTAGATCGTATGAACACCGGGGAGCTGTTTTTT. Residues: CASSLDRMNTGELFF.

The CDR3 protein is CASSSSGTSGVEDGELFF. The CDR3 DNA reads as TGTGCCAGCAGCTCATCCGGGACTAGCGGGGTCGAGGACGGGGAGCTGTTTTTT. The rearrangement links TRBV13 to TRBJ2-2; 13 bases align to TRBD2. J gave up 7 bases and V 4 bases, and 12 bases lay outside the gene matches. CDR3 length: 18 amino acids. Germline V CDR1 and CDR2: PRHDT, FYEKMQ (reference sequence).

The rearrangement links TRBV3-1 (or the pseudogene TRBV3-2) to TRBJ1-3; D remains ambiguous. This CDR3 region has 14 residues. The V end lost 2 bases, the J end lost 1 base, and 6 bases lay between the germline ends. Per germline, CDR1 LGHDT and CDR2 YNNKEL (reference sequence). CDR3 sequence: CASSQKRSGNTIYF. The CDR3 DNA follows: TGTGCCAGCAGCCAAAAAAGATCTGGAAACACCATATATTTT.

V and J are TRBV11-2 and TRBJ2-3; TRBD1 or TRBD2 may be the D gene (6 bases each). The CDR3 extends over 17 amino acids. Germline V lookup: CDR1 SGHAT, CDR2 FQNNGV. V was pared by 1 base and J by 1 base, with 15 bases between. The CDR3 reads CASSLVGGGPRTDTQYF. CDR3 bases: TGTGCCAGCAGCTTAGTCGGGGGCGGTCCGCGCACAGATACGCAGTATTTT.

V is TRBV4-3 and J is TRBJ2-5; the D gene could be TRBD1 or TRBD2 (5 bases each). This CDR3 region has 14 residues. The germline V gene encodes CDR1 LGHNA and CDR2 YSLEER. Trimming stripped 0 bases from V and 5 bases from J, with 10 bases between. The CDR3 sequence: CASSQDPGPETQYF. The CDR3 DNA is TGCGCCAGCAGCCAAGATCCGGGGCCGGAGACCCAGTACTTC.

This chain links TRBV2 with TRBJ1-6; no clear D gene. CDR3 size: 13 residues. The V end was cut by 4 bases, the J end by 10 bases, with 11 bases between. Germline CDR1 and CDR2: SNHLY and FYNNEI. The CDR3 region is CASSGEGKSPLHF. CDR3 DNA: TGTGCCAGCAGTGGGGAGGGTAAATCACCCCTCCACTTT.

V gene TRBV7-2 combines with J gene TRBJ2-3; 8 bases are a match to TRBD1. CDR1 is SGHTA, CDR2 FQGNSA, per germline. Germline trimming cut 7 bases from V and 6 bases from J; bases unmatched to any gene: 6. The CDR3 has 13 amino acids. CDR3 loop: CASNGQGQDTQYF. CDR3 DNA: TGTGCCAGCAATGGACAGGGTCAGGATACGCAGTATTTT.

CDR3 amino acids: CASSLAGNTQYF. Written as DNA, the CDR3 is TGTGCCAGCAGCTTAGCAGGGAATACGCAGTATTTT. The genes are TRBV7-9 and TRBJ2-3; D is ambiguous. The CDR3 is 12 amino acids. Germline lookup yields CDR1 SEHNR and CDR2 FQNEAQ (reference sequence). V lost 0 bases, J lost 7 bases, and 5 bases lay in between.

The rearrangement links TRBV7-8 to TRBJ2-7; TRBD2 matches at 7 bases. The CDR3 contains 15 residues. The germline gives CDR1 SGHVS, CDR2 FQNEAQ. Trimming at V came to 3 bases and at J to 5 bases, leaving 10 bases not matched to a gene. The CDR3 DNA sequence: TGTGCCAGCAGCTTGGGGGGAGGGTCGTTGGACGAGCAGTACTTC. Translated: CASSLGGGSLDEQYF.

The chain recombines TRBV29-1 with TRBJ1-1; 7 bases are shared with TRBD1. The germline gives CDR1 SQVTM, CDR2 ANQGSEA. CDR3 length: 12 amino acids. The J segment lost 4 bases and the V segment lost 7 bases, leaving 6 bases of the junction unmatched. The CDR3 protein is CSAEGGPTEAFF. For the CDR3, the DNA is TGCAGCGCGGAAGGGGGCCCCACTGAAGCTTTCTTT. Using reference TRBV29-1 and TRBJ1-1 for the parts outside the CDR3, the full variable domain is SAVISQKPSRDICQRGTSLTIQCQVDSQVTMMFWYRQQPGQSLTLIATANQGSEATYESGFVIDKFPISRPNLTFSTLTVSNMSPEDSSIYLCSAEGGPTEAFFGQGTRLTVV.

The DNA for the CDR3 is TGTGCCATCGGGCGGGGCTCTGGAAACACCATATATTTT. This codes for CAIGRGSGNTIYF. The chain joins TRBV10-3 to TRBJ1-3; D gene unclear. Trimming removed 8 bases at V and 0 bases at J, with 8 bases between. The CDR3 is 13 amino acids. Germline V CDR1 and CDR2: ENHRY, SYGVKD.

This clone was seen more than once but under ten times. Different DNA sequences within this sample yield the same CDR3. The chain links TRBV6-5 to TRBJ2-1, with D perhaps matching TRBD2 (5 bases). This CDR3 contains 15 residues. CDR1 is MNHEY, CDR2 SVGAGI, per germline. The V gene lost 2 bases and the J gene lost 0 bases, with 8 bases spanning the gap. CDR3 sequence reads: CASSYRESSYNEQFF. The DNA for the CDR3 is TGTGCCAGCAGTTACCGGGAAAGCTCCTACAATGAGCAGTTCTTC.